These T cell receptor beta chains were read from a single sample in a study of CD8+ T cells in alopecia areata. Generated by immunoSEQ multiplex PCR, the TCRdb table keeps only in-frame clones and is missing some. This table holds fewer than 250,000 clones, around two fifths found once. The sequencing used CD4+ T cells sorted from blood, collected at approximately week 36, from a patient treated with tofacitinib. The origin of the receptors is a human donor with alopecia areata. Each CDR3 is given with its conserved first and last residue. Each record gives: clone size, D gene, V gene, J gene, CDR3 DNA, CDR3 protein. The D gene is left open where the match is weak. Size tells how often a clone was seen (once, few, many) or the class of an expanded clone, and some rows leave it out.

>few|TRBD1|TRBV7-2|TRBJ1-2
TGTGCCAGCAGCTTAGGAAGGGGGCCCGGTGGCTACACCTTC
CASSLGRGPGGYTF
>NA|TRBD2|TRBV2|TRBJ2-1
TGTGCCAGCAGTACTAGCGGACCCTACAATGAGCAGTTCTTC
CASSTSGPYNEQFF
>NA|NA|TRBV29-1|TRBJ2-1
TGCAGCGCGGCAGCAGGGGCAGGTTCCTACAATGAGCAGTTCTTC
CSAAAGAGSYNEQFF
>NA|NA|TRBV30|TRBJ1-1
TGTGCCTGGAGTGGTGGTAGGAAGCTCACTGAAGCTTTCTTT
CAWSGGRKLTEAFF
>many|NA|TRBV10-3|TRBJ2-3
TGTGCCATCAGCGGGACCCAGCTCACAGATACGCAGTATTTT
CAISGTQLTDTQYF
>once|NA|TRBV2|TRBJ2-3
TGTGCCAGCAGTGAAGTCGGCAGTTTCCCAGATACGCAGTATTTT
CASSEVGSFPDTQYF
>NA|NA|TRBV7-9|TRBJ1-1
TGTGCCAGCAGCTTAGGTGGCCGGCGTGCGGGCACTGAAGCTTTCTTT
CASSLGGRRAGTEAFF
>few|TRBD1|TRBV29-1|TRBJ2-3
TGCAGCGTTGGGGACAGGGGGCCAGATACGCAGTATTTT
CSVGDRGPDTQYF
>NA|NA|TRBV25-1|TRBJ2-7
TGTGCCAGCAGTGGGCCAGGGAGCTACGAGCAGTACTTC
CASSGPGSYEQYF
>NA|NA|TRBV25-1|TRBJ2-1
TGTGCCAGCAAGCAGGGAGGACGGAATGAGCAGTTCTTC
CASKQGGRNEQFF
>NA|NA|TRBV6-1|TRBJ1-1
TGTGCCAGCAGCGAACTGCTGGGGCGCACTGAAGCTTTCTTT
CASSELLGRTEAFF
>many|TRBD1|TRBV18|TRBJ2-7
TGTGCCAGCTCCCGACAGGGCTACGAGCAGTACTTC
CASSRQGYEQYF
>NA|TRBD2|TRBV29-1|TRBJ2-7
TGCAGCGTTGAAGGGGCTAGCGGGTACGAGCAGTACTTC
CSVEGASGYEQYF
>NA|TRBD2|TRBV10-3|TRBJ2-5
TGTGCCATAGCGCGGGAGGAGGCGACCCAGTACTTC
CAIAREEATQYF
>NA|NA|TRBV29-1|TRBJ2-3
TGCAGCGTTGGAGGAGCTCTCAACCGGAGCACAGATACGCAGTATTTT
CSVGGALNRSTDTQYF
>NA|TRBD1|TRBV29-1|TRBJ2-3
TGCAGCGTCGGTTCGGGGACAGGAACAGATACGCAGTATTTT
CSVGSGTGTDTQYF
>NA|TRBD2|TRBV7-2|TRBJ2-1
TGTGCCAGCAGCTTACTAGCGGGAGGATACAATGAGCAGTTCTTC
CASSLLAGGYNEQFF
>few|NA|TRBV5-6|TRBJ1-2
TGTGCCAGCAGCCTGATGGGGGGAGTGTATGGCTACACCTTC
CASSLMGGVYGYTF
>NA|NA|TRBV15|TRBJ2-1
TGTGCCACCAGCAGAGATCGGGGCGATGAGCAGTTCTTC
CATSRDRGDEQFF
>NA|TRBD1|TRBV28|TRBJ1-1
TGTGCCAGCAGTCCGGGACAGCAGACTGAAGCTTTCTTT
CASSPGQQTEAFF
>NA|NA|TRBV27|TRBJ1-5
TGTGCCAGCAGTTTATCCGCAGGTTATAGCAATCAGCCCCAGCATTTT
CASSLSAGYSNQPQHF
>few|NA|TRBV11-2|TRBJ2-6
TGTGCCAGCAGCGCAACGGCCTCTGGGGCCAACGTCCTGACTTTC
CASSATASGANVLTF
>NA|NA|TRBV11-2|TRBJ2-7
TGTGCCAGCAGCTGGGGGTTCTCCTACGAGCAGTACTTC
CASSWGFSYEQYF
>NA|TRBD2|TRBV7-7|TRBJ2-5
TGTGCCAGCAGCCCCCGACCGGGAGGGCCGCAAGAGACCCAGTACTTC
CASSPRPGGPQETQYF
>few|NA|TRBV6-5|TRBJ2-3
TGTGCCAGCCAAGATGGCACAGATACGCAGTATTTT
CASQDGTDTQYF
>few|NA|TRBV7-9|TRBJ1-5
TGTGCCAGCAGCTTTGGGGGCCCCAGCAATCAGCCCCAGCATTTT
CASSFGGPSNQPQHF
>NA|NA|TRBV28|TRBJ1-5
TGTGCCAGCAGCCCAGGCGGCAGCAATCAGCCCCAGCATTTT
CASSPGGSNQPQHF
>NA|TRBD1|TRBV6-5|TRBJ2-5
TGTGCCAGCAGTTTGACAGGGGGCCTAGAGACCCAGTACTTC
CASSLTGGLETQYF
>NA|NA|TRBV11-2|TRBJ2-2
TGTGCCAGCAGCTTAGGGGGCGCGAAGGTACAGAGAAGGCTGTTTTTT
CASSLGGAKVQRRLFF
>few|TRBD2|TRBV29-1|TRBJ2-3
TGCAGCGTTGAGACGGTAGCGGGAAGCACAGATACGCAGTATTTT
CSVETVAGSTDTQYF
>few|NA|TRBV5-1|TRBJ1-1
TGCGCCAGCAGCTTGTCCTCTGTGAACACTGAAGCTTTCTTT
CASSLSSVNTEAFF
>NA|NA|TRBV6-5|TRBJ2-5
TGTGCCAGCAGTCCCCTGACAGGAATCGGGGAGACCCAGTACTTC
CASSPLTGIGETQYF
>NA|NA|TRBV18|TRBJ2-3
TGTGCCAGCTCACCACCGATCCATCCAAGCACAGATACGCAGTATTTT
CASSPPIHPSTDTQYF
>NA|NA|TRBV5-8|TRBJ1-1
TGTGCCAGCAGCTTGGGAACAGCAATGAACACTGAAGCTTTCTTT
CASSLGTAMNTEAFF
>NA|TRBD1|TRBV29-1|TRBJ1-5
TGCAGCGTTGTGGAAGGGGGCGGCCAGCCCCAGCATTTT
CSVVEGGGQPQHF
>NA|NA|TRBV10-3|TRBJ2-7
TGTGCCATCAGTGGGCCTAGCAGCCCCTACGAGCAGTACTTC
CAISGPSSPYEQYF
>NA|TRBD1|TRBV5-1|TRBJ2-3
TGCGCCAGCAGCTTGGGGACAGGAGCAAACACAGATACGCAGTATTTT
CASSLGTGANTDTQYF
>NA|NA|TRBV29-1|TRBJ2-1
TGCAGCGATACATTCTCCTACAATGAGCAGTTCTTC
CSDTFSYNEQFF
>few|TRBD1|TRBV19|TRBJ2-1
TGTGCCAGTTCCGGGACACCGGGACAGAATGAGCAGTTCTTC
CASSGTPGQNEQFF
>NA|TRBD1|TRBV6-5|TRBJ1-1
TGTGCCAGCAGTCCAGGGGGGCGAACTGAAGCTTTCTTT
CASSPGGRTEAFF
>few|NA|TRBV19|TRBJ2-7
TGTGCCAGTAGACAGGCGATAACCTACGAGCAGTACTTC
CASRQAITYEQYF
>NA|TRBD1|TRBV6-1|TRBJ2-3
TGTGCCAGCAGTACGGACAGGGGGCGAGATACGCAGTATTTT
CASSTDRGRDTQYF
>few|TRBD1|TRBV29-1|TRBJ2-7
TGCAGCGTTGACACTGACAGGGACTCCTACGAGCAGTACTTC
CSVDTDRDSYEQYF
>NA|NA|TRBV28|TRBJ1-1
TGTGCCAGCACCGGTGGGTCCGGCGAATTGGACACTGAAGCTTTCTTT
CASTGGSGELDTEAFF
>NA|NA|TRBV27|TRBJ1-1
TGTGCCAGCGGCCGGGTGGGTCACACTGAAGCTTTCTTT
CASGRVGHTEAFF
>NA|NA|TRBV7-2|TRBJ2-5
TGTGCCAGCAGTTTGGGCGACGCTCCCTGGGAGACCCAGTACTTC
CASSLGDAPWETQYF
>NA|NA|TRBV27|TRBJ2-4
TGTGCCAGCAGCCCAGTGACAGGACCCAAAAACATTCAGTACTTC
CASSPVTGPKNIQYF
>few|NA|TRBV27|TRBJ2-2
TGTGCCAGCAGTCCCTTTGCTACCGGGGAGCTGTTTTTT
CASSPFATGELFF
>NA|NA|TRBV11-1|TRBJ2-7
TGTGCCAGCAGCTTCGTTTCTAGCGGGACAGGAGGACAGTACTTC
CASSFVSSGTGGQYF
>few|TRBD2|TRBV5-1|TRBJ2-4
TGCGCCAGCAGCTTGGCTGTAGCGGGGGTAGCCAAAAACATTCAGTACTTC
CASSLAVAGVAKNIQYF
>few|NA|TRBV4-3|TRBJ2-5
TGCGCCAGCAGCCAGCTCCTGGAGACCCAAGAGACCCAGTACTTC
CASSQLLETQETQYF
>NA|TRBD1|TRBV19|TRBJ1-2
TGTGCCAGTAGTATCGACAGGGGTGGTGGCTACACCTTC
CASSIDRGGGYTF
>few|NA|TRBV27|TRBJ1-2
TGTGCCAGCAGTTTATCGCCGCGGTTATCCTATGGCTACACCTTC
CASSLSPRLSYGYTF
>NA|NA|TRBV20-1|TRBJ2-1
TGCAGTGCGGTGAAGAATGAGCAGTTCTTC
CSAVKNEQFF